This entry lists 6 T cell receptor beta chains sequenced from one sample in a study of blood T cell repertoires in COVID-19. Profiling relied on immunoSEQ multiplex PCR, and the TCRdb table lists in-frame clones only, not all of them. The table has approximately 250,000 clones, approximately 86% seen once. Sequencing was performed on peripheral blood. These receptors originate from a man aged 35 to 55 with active or convalescent COVID-19.

On this clone: Other nucleotide sequences in the sample specify the same CDR3. V and J are TRBV6-6 and TRBJ1-4; D unclear. This CDR3 has 13 residues. Trimming removed 6 bases at V and 1 base at J, with 6 bases between. The germline CDR1 and CDR2 sequences are MNHNY and SVGAGI (reference sequence). The DNA of the CDR3 is TGTGCCAGCAGCCCCGGAACTAATGAAAAACTGTTTTTT. Amino acids: CASSPGTNEKLFF.

The rearrangement joins TRBV18 to TRBJ1-5; no clear D. V was shortened by 3 bases and J by 5 bases, with 8 bases between the two germline ends. This CDR3 has 13 amino acids. Germline loops: CDR1 KGHSH, CDR2 LQKENI. The CDR3 DNA follows: TGTGCCAGCTCACCGAGGATGGATCAGCCCCAGCATTTT. Its protein product is CASSPRMDQPQHF.

The chain recombines TRBV7-9 with TRBJ2-3; weak D call: TRBD1 (8 bases). CDR3 size: 16 residues. CDR1 is SEHNR, CDR2 FQNEAQ, per germline (reference sequence). Deletions cut 2 bases from V and 4 bases from J, with 16 bases between. The CDR3 loop reads CASSLSAGQAPDTQYF. The CDR3 DNA reads as TGTGCCAGCAGCTTATCAGCGGGACAGGCCCCAGATACGCAGTATTTT.

V and J are TRBV24-1 and TRBJ2-3; no clear D. Germline V gene sequence: CDR1 KGHDR, CDR2 SFDVKD. The CDR3 length is 13 residues. V gave up 3 bases and J gave up 3 bases, with 6 bases separating them. CDR3 bases: TGTGCCACCAGTGATCTGTCTACAGATACGCAGTATTTT. This encodes CATSDLSTDTQYF.

J is TRBJ1-2 and V is TRBV19; D possibly corresponds to TRBD1 (5 bases). V lost 3 bases and J 8 bases, leaving 16 bases between the germline ends. Germline values: CDR1 LNHDA, CDR2 SQIVND (reference sequence). This CDR3 is 14 amino acids long. CDR3 in DNA: TGTGCCAGTAGTATTCTCGACCGGGGGAAGGGCTACACCTTC. Amino acids: CASSILDRGKGYTF.

The V gene is TRBV30, the J gene TRBJ1-5; no clear D. Germline CDR1 and CDR2: GTSNPN and SVGIG (reference sequence). The V and J ends lost 3 bases and 0 bases respectively, with 6 bases between them. The CDR3 length is 13 residues. CDR3 sequence: CAWSQDSNQPQHF. CDR3 DNA: TGTGCCTGGAGCCAGGATAGCAATCAGCCCCAGCATTTT.